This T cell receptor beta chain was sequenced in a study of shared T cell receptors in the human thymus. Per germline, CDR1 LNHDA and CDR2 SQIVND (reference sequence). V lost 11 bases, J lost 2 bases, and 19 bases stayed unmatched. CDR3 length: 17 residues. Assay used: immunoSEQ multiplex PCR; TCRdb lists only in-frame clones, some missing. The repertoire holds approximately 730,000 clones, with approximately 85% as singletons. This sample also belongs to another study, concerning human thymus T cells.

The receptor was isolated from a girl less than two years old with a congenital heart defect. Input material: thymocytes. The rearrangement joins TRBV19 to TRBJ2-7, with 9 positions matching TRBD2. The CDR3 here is CARSPRQGTSGPYEQYF. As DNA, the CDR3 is TGTGCCCGATCCCCCAGACAGGGAACTAGCGGGCCCTACGAGCAGTACTTC. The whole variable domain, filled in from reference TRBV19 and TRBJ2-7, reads DGGITQSPKYLFRKEGQNVTLSCEQNLNHDAMYWYRQDPGQGLRLIYYSQIVNDFQKGDIAEGYSVSREKKESFPLTVTSAQKNPTAFYLCARSPRQGTSGPYEQYFGPGTRLTVT.